This is a list of T cell receptor beta chains from one sample in a study of T cell responses to AZD1222 COVID-19 vaccine. TCRdb's copy holds only in-frame clones and misses some; the assay was immunoSEQ multiplex PCR. The sample lists about 180,000 clones; about 90% were seen once. Source: peripheral blood, taken 28 days after the second dose of the MenACWY control vaccine. The source of these receptors is an adult who received the MenACWY meningococcal vaccine as a control. Each CDR3 is given with its conserved first and last residue. Fields, in order: V gene, CDR3 protein.

TRBV12-5 | CASGQGTSGRSDTQYF
TRBV19 | CASSTGASPNTEAFF
TRBV29-1 | CSVAPDRGNSPLHF
TRBV30 | CAWLGQGYEQYF
TRBV3-1/TRBV3-2 | CASSLQWEIGYEQYF
TRBV4-3 | CASSQDHSGYLAKNIQYF
TRBV6-5 | CASSYSSGPFGAQYF
TRBV24-1 | CATSVSRLNEQFF
TRBV18 | CASSREQGAVQPQHF
TRBV4-3 | CASSQAWSTDTQYF
TRBV3-1/TRBV3-2 | CASSHPGQRNQYSYEQYF
TRBV5-5 | CASTGQAAITGTEAFF
TRBV10-3 | CAISDWEGLGYTF
TRBV7-2 | CASSLGAGVFTETQYF
TRBV4-2 | CASSQGGTAETQYF
TRBV2 | CASTGDRTNEKLFF